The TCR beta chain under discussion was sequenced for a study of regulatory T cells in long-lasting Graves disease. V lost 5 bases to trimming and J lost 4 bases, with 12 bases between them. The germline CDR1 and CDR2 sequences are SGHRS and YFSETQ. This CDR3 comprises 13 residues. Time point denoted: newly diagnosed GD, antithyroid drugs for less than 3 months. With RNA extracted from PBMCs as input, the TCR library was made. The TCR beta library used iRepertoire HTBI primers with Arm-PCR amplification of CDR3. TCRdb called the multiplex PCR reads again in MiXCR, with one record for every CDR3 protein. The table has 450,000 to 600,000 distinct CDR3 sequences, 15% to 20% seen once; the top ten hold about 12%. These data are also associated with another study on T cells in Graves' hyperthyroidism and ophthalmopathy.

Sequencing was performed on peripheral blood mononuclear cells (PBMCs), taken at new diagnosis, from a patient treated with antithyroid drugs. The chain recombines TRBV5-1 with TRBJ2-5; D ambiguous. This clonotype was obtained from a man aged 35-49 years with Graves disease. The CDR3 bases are TGCGCCAGCAGATTCGGACCGGGAGAGACCCAGTACTTC. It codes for CASRFGPGETQYF.